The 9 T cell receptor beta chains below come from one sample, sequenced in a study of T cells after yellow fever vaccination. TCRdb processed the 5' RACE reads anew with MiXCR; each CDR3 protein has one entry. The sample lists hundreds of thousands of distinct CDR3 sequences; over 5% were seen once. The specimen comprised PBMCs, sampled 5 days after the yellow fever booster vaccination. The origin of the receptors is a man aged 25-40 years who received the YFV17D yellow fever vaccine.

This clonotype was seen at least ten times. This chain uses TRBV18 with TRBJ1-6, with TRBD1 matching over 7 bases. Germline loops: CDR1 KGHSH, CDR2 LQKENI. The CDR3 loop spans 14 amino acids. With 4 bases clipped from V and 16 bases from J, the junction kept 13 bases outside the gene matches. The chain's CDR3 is CASSQQGMDPTLHF. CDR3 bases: TGTGCCAGCTCACAACAGGGGATGGATCCCACTCTCCACTTT.

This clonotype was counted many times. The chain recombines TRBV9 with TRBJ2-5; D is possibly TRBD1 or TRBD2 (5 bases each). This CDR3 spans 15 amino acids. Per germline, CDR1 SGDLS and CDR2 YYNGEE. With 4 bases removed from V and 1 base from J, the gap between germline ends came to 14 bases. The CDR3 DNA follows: TGTGCCAGCAGCCTCGGGACGGTCCCCCAAGAGACCCAGTACTTC. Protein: CASSLGTVPQETQYF.

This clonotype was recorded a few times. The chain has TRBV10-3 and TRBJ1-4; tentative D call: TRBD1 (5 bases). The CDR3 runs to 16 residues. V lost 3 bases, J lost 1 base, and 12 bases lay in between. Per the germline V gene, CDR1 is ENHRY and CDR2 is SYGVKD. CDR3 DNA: TGTGCCATCAGTGACAGCGGGGGAGGAACTAATGAAAAACTGTTTTTT. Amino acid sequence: CAISDSGGGTNEKLFF.

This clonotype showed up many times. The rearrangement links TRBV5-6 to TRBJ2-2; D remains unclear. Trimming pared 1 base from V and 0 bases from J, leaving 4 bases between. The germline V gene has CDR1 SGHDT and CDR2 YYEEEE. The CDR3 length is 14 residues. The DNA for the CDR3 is TGTGCCAGCAGCTTGAACGCGAACACCGGGGAGCTGTTTTTT. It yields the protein CASSLNANTGELFF.

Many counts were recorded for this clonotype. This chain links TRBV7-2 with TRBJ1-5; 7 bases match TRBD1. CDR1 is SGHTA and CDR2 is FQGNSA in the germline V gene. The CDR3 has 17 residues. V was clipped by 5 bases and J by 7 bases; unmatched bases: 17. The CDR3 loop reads CASSPSESGTVGQPQHF. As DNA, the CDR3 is TGTGCCAGCAGCCCGAGCGAGTCCGGGACAGTAGGACAGCCCCAGCATTTT.

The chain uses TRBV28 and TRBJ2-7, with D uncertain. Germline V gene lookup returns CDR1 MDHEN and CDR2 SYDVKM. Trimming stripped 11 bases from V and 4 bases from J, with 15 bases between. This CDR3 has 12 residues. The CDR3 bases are TGTGCCTCCCGACTTACCGATTACGAGCAGTACTTC. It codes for CASRLTDYEQYF.

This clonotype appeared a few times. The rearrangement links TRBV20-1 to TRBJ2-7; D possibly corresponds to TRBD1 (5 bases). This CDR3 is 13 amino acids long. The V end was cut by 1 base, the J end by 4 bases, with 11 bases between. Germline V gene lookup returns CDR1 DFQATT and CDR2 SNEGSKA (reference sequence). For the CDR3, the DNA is TGCAGTGCTAGAGTGGGGCTAGAGTACGAGCAGTACTTC. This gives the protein CSARVGLEYEQYF.

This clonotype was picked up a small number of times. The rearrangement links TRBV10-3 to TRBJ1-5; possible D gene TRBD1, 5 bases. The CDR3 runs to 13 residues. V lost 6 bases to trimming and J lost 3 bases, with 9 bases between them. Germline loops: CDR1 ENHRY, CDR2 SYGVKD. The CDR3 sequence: CAISDRNNQPQHF. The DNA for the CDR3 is TGTGCCATCAGCGACAGAAACAATCAGCCCCAGCATTTT.

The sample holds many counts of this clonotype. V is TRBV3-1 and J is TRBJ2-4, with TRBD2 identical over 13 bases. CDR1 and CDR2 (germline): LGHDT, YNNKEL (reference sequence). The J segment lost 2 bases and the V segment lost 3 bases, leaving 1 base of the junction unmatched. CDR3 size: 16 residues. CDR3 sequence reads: CASSQTSGRTKNIQYF. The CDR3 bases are TGTGCCAGCAGCCAGACTAGCGGGAGGACCAAAAACATTCAGTACTTC.